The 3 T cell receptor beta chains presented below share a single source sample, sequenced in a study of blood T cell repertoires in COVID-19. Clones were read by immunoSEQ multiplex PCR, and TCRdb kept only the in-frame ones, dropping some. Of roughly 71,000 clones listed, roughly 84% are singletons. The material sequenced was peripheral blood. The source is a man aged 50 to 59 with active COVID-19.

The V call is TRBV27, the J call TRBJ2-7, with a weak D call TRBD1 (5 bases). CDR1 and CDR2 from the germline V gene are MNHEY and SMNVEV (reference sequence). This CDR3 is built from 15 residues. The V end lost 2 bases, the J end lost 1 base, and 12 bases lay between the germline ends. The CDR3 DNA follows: TGTGCCAGCAGTTTAAGTCTGGGGCAGTCCTACGAGCAGTACTTC. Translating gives CASSLSLGQSYEQYF.

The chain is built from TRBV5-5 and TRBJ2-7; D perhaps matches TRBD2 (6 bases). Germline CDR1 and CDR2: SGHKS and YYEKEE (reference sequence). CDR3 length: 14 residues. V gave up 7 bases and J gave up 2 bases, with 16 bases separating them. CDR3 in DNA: TGTGCCAGCCGCATCGTCGGGGGTACCTACGAGCAGTACTTC. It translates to CASRIVGGTYEQYF.

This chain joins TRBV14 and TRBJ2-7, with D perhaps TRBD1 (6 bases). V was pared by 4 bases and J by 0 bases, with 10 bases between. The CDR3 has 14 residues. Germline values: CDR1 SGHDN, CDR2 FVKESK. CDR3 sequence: CASSPQTGSYEQYF. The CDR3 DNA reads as TGTGCCAGCAGCCCCCAGACAGGCTCCTACGAGCAGTACTTC.